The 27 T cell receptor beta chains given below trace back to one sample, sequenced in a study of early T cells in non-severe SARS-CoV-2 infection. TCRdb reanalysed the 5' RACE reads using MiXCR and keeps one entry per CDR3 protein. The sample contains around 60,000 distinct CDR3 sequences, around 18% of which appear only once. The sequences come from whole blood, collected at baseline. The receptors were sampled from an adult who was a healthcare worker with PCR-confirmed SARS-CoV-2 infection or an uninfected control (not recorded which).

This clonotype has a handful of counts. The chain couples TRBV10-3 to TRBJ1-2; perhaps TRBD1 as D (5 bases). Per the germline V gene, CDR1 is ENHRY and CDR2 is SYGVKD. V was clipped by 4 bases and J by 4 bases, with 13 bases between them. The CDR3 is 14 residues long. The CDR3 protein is CAISGEGQGYGYTF. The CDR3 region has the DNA TGTGCCATCAGTGGAGAGGGTCAGGGCTATGGCTACACCTTC.

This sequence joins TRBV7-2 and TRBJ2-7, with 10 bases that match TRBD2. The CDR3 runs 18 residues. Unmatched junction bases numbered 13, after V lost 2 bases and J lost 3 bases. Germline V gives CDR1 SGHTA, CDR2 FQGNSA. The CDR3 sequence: CASSLKSLAGVQIYEQYF. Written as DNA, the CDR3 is TGTGCCAGCAGCTTAAAGAGTCTAGCGGGGGTACAAATCTACGAGCAGTACTTC. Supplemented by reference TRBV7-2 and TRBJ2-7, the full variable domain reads GAGVSQSPSNKVTEKGKDVELRCDPISGHTALYWYRQSLGQGLEFLIYFQGNSAPDKSGLPSDRFSAERTGGSVSTLTIQRTQQEDSAVYLCASSLKSLAGVQIYEQYFGPGTRLTVT.

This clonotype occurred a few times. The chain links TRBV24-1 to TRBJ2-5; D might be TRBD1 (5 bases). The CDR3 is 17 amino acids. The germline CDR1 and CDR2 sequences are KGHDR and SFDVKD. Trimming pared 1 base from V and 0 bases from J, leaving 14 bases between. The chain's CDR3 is CATSDLGDTGYQETQYF. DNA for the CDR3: TGTGCCACCAGTGATTTAGGAGACACAGGCTACCAAGAGACCCAGTACTTC.

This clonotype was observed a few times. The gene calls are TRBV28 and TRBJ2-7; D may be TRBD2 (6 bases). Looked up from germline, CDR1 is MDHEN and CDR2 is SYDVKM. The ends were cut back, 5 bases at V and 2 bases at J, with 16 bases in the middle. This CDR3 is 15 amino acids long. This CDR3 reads CASSLGGSRAYEQYF. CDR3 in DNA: TGTGCCAGCAGTCTTGGAGGGAGTAGAGCCTACGAGCAGTACTTC.

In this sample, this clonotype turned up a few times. CDR3 coding DNA: TGTGCCAGCAGCTTGGCCGGGAGGGATCGCCAAGAGACCCAGTACTTC. It specifies CASSLAGRDRQETQYF. The genes are TRBV5-5 and TRBJ2-5, with 8 bases identical to TRBD2. V dropped 0 bases and J dropped 1; count of bases not matched to a gene: 5. CDR1 SGHKS and CDR2 YYEKEE come from the germline V gene (reference sequence). The CDR3 has 16 amino acids. Full variable domain (remainder filled in from reference TRBV5-5 and TRBJ2-5): DAGVTQSPTHLIKTRGQQVTLRCSPISGHKSVSWYQQVLGQGPQFIFQYYEKEERGRGNFPDRFSARQFPNYSSELNVNALLLGDSALYLCASSLAGRDRQETQYFGPGTRLLVL.

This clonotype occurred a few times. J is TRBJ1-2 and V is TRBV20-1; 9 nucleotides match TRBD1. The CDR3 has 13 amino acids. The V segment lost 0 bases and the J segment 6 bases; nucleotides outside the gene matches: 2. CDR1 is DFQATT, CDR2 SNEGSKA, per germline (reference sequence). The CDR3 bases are TGCAGTGCTAGAGAAACAGGGGGCGATGGCTACACCTTC. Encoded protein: CSARETGGDGYTF.

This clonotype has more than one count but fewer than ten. In DNA form, the CDR3 reads TGTGCCAGCAGCCTGTCAACTAGCGTCGTCTCCTACAATGAGCAGTTCTTC. It translates to CASSLSTSVVSYNEQFF. V usage is TRBV7-9 and J usage is TRBJ2-1; 7 positions agree with TRBD2. The J segment lost 0 bases and the V segment lost 5 bases, leaving 10 bases of the junction unmatched. The CDR3 length is 17 residues. CDR1 is SEHNR and CDR2 is FQNEAQ in the germline V gene (reference sequence).

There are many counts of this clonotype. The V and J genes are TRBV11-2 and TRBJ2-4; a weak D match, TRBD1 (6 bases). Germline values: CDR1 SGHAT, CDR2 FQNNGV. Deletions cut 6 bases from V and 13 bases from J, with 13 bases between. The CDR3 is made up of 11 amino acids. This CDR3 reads CASSRTEAQYF. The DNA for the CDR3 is TGTGCCAGCAGTCGGACAGAGGCACAGTACTTC.

This chain's CDR3 is CASSFRGARETQYF. In DNA form, the CDR3 reads TGTGCCAGCAGTTTTCGAGGCGCGCGAGAGACCCAGTACTTC. The rearrangement uses TRBV28 and TRBJ2-5; D uncertain. Trimming removed 3 bases at V and 4 bases at J, with 12 bases between. This CDR3 is 14 amino acids long. Germline V gene data show CDR1 as MDHEN and CDR2 as SYDVKM.

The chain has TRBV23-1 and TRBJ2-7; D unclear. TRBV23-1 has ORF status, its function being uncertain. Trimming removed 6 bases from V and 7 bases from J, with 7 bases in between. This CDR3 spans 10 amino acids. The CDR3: CASSLGEQYF. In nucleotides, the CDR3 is TGCGCCAGCAGCTTGGGGGAGCAGTACTTC.

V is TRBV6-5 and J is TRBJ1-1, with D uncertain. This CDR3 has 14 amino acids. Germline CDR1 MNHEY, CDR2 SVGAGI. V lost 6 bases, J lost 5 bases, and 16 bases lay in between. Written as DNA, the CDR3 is TGTGCCAGCAGGCGCCGGGAGGAAAGTACTGAAGCTTTCTTT. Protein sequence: CASRRREESTEAFF.

CDR3 sequence: CSARVGRSSYNSPLHF. The CDR3 region has the DNA TGCAGTGCTAGAGTGGGGCGGTCCTCCTATAATTCACCCCTCCACTTT. J is TRBJ1-6 and V is TRBV20-1, with a weak D call TRBD1 (5 bases). V was clipped by 1 base and J by 0 bases, with 10 bases between them. Per germline, CDR1 DFQATT and CDR2 SNEGSKA (reference sequence). The CDR3 loop spans 16 amino acids.

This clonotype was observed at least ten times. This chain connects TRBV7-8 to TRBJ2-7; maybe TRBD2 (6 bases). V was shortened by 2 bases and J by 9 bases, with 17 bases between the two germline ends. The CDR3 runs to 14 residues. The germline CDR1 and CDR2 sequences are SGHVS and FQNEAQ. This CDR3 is CASSLISFGEAQYF. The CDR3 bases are TGTGCCAGCAGCTTAATTTCATTTGGGGAGGCGCAGTACTTC.

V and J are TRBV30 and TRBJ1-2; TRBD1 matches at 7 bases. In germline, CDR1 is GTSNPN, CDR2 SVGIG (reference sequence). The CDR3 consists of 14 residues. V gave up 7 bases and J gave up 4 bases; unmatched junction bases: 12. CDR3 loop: CASDLTGYGYGYTF. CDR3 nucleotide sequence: TGTGCCTCGGACTTGACAGGGTACGGCTATGGCTACACCTTC.

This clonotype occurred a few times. CDR3 loop: CASSLNGMVEQYF. The DNA for the CDR3 is TGTGCCAGCAGCTTAAATGGTATGGTGGAGCAGTACTTC. The chain carries TRBV7-6 and TRBJ2-7; no reliable D call. Germline V lookup: CDR1 SGHVS, CDR2 FNYEAQ. V lost 2 bases, J lost 7 bases, and 12 bases lay in between. The CDR3 is 13 amino acids.

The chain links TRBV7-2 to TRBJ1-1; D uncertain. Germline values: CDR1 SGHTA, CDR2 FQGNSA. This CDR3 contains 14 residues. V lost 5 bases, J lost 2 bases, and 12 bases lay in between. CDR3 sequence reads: CASSVGPSNTEAFF. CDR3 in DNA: TGTGCCAGCAGCGTAGGACCGAGCAACACTGAAGCTTTCTTT.

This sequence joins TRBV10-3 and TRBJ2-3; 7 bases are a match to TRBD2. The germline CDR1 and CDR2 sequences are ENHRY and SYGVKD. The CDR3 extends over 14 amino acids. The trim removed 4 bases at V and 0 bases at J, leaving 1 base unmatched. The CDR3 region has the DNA TGTGCCATCAGTGGACTAGCTAGCACAGATACGCAGTATTTT. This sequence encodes CAISGLASTDTQYF.

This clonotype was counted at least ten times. DNA of the CDR3: TGTGCCAGCAGCCAAGACATTGGGACGAACACTGAAGCTTTCTTT. It specifies CASSQDIGTNTEAFF. The rearrangement joins TRBV14 to TRBJ1-1, with a weak D call TRBD1 (5 bases). This CDR3 comprises 15 residues. Germline assignment: CDR1 SGHDN and CDR2 FVKESK. V lost 0 bases, J lost 1 base, and 9 bases lay in between. Full variable domain (rest looked up from reference TRBV14 and TRBJ1-1): EAGVTQFPSHSVIEKGQTVTLRCDPISGHDNLYWYRRVMGKEIKFLLHFVKESKQDESGMPNNRFLAERTGGTYSTLKVQPAELEDSGVYFCASSQDIGTNTEAFFGQGTRLTVV.

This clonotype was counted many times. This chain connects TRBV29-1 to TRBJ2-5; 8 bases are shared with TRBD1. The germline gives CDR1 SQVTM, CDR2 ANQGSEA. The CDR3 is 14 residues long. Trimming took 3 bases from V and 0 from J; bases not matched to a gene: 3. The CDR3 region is CSVDQGADQETQYF. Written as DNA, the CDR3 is TGCAGCGTTGATCAGGGGGCGGACCAAGAGACCCAGTACTTC.

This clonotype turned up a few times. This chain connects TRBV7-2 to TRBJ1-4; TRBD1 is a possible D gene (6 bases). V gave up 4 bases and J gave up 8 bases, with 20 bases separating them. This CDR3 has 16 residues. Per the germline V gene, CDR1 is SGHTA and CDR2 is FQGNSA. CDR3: CASSSTAQGAGEKLFF. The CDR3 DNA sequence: TGTGCCAGCAGCTCAACCGCACAGGGAGCGGGAGAAAAACTGTTTTTT.

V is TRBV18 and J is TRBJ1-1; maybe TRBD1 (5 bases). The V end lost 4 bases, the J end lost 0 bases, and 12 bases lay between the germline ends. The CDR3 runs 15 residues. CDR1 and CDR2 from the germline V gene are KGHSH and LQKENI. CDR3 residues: CASSRQRGMNTEAFF. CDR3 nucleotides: TGTGCCAGCTCACGACAGCGGGGGATGAACACTGAAGCTTTCTTT.

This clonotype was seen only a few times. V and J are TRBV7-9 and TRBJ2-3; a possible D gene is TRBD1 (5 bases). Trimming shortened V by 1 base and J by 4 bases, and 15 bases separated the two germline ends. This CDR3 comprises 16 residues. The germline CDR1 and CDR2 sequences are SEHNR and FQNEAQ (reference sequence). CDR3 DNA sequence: TGTGCCAGCAGCTTAGAGGCCTGGACACGGCCAGATACGCAGTATTTT. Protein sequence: CASSLEAWTRPDTQYF.

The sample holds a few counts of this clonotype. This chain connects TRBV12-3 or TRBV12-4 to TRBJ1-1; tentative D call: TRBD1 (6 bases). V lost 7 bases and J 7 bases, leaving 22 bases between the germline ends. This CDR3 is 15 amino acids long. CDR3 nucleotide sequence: TGTGCCAGCACTCTGGTGGGGGGCGGCGGTAGTGAAGCTTTCTTT. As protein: CASTLVGGGGSEAFF.

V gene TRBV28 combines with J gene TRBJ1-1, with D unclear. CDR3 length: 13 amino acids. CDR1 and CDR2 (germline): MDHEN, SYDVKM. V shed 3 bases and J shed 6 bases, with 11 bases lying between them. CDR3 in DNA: TGTGCCAGCAGTTTCTTGGAGGTCCCTGAAGCTTTCTTT. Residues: CASSFLEVPEAFF.

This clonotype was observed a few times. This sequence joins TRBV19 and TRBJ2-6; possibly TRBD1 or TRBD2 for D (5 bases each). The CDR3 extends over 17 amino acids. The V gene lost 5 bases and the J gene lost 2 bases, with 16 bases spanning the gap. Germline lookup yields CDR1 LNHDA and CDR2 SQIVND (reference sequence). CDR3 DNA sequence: TGTGCCAGTAGTCCGGGGCCCTACCGTACTGGGGCCAACGTCCTGACTTTC. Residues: CASSPGPYRTGANVLTF.

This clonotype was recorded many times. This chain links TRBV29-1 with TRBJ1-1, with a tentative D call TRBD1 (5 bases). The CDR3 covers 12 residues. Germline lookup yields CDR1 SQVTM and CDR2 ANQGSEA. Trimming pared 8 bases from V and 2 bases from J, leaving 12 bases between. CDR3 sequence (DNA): TGCAGCACCCGAAGGGGTAACACTGAAGCTTTCTTT. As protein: CSTRRGNTEAFF.

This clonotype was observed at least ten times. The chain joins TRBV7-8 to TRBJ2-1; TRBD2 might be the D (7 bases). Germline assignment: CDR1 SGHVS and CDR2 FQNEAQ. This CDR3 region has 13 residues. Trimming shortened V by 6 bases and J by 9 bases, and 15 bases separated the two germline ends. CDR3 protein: CASRAGGLGEQFF. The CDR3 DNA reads TGTGCCAGCAGGGCCGGGGGGCTTGGTGAGCAGTTCTTC.